This is a list of T cell receptor beta chains from one sample in a study of blood T cells in healthy people across ages. TCRdb independently ran MiXCR on the 5' RACE reads; one entry per CDR3 protein. Among more than 1,400,000 distinct CDR3 sequences listed, approximately 38% were seen once. Sequenced sample: blood. The receptors here all came from a woman aged 18-30 years in good health. CDR3s include the opening cysteine and the closing phenylalanine or tryptophan. Fields, in order: D gene, J gene, clone size, V gene, CDR3 DNA, CDR3 protein. D genes are given only for firm matches. Not every row has a clone size; where given, it reads once, few, many or a size class.

>-|TRBJ2-5|few|TRBV24-1
TGTGCCACCAGTGATTTCTCGGACCCACAAGAGACCCAGTACTTC
CATSDFSDPQETQYF
>TRBD2|TRBJ2-7|-|TRBV6-5
TGTGCCAGCAGCCCTCTAGCGGGAGACCGCGAGCAGTACTTC
CASSPLAGDREQYF
>-|TRBJ2-5|-|TRBV10-1
TGCGCCAGCAGTGATAGCAGCCTGGTTGGCCGGACCCAGTACTTC
CASSDSSLVGRTQYF
>-|TRBJ1-1|-|TRBV6-1
TGTGCCAGCAGTGAACCCCTATTATCTGAAGCTTTCTTT
CASSEPLLSEAFF
>TRBD2|TRBJ2-7|once|TRBV24-1
TGTGCCACCAGTGGGATTAGCGGGGAGAACAATGAGCAGTACTTC
CATSGISGENNEQYF
>TRBD2|TRBJ2-1|-|TRBV7-2
TGTGCCAGCAGCTTAGGCGGGGGGACAACCAATTACAATGAGCAGTTCTTC
CASSLGGGTTNYNEQFF
>TRBD2|TRBJ2-5|-|TRBV7-9
TGTGCCAGCAGCTTAGGCAGGACGGGGGGGCCTGCAGAGACCCAGTACTTC
CASSLGRTGGPAETQYF
>-|TRBJ1-6|-|TRBV11-2
TGTGCCAGCAGCTTTACGGGACGGAATTCACCCCTCCACTTT
CASSFTGRNSPLHF
>-|TRBJ2-3|few|TRBV3-1
TGTGCCAGCAGCCCCGGGACACCCAATTTCGGCACAGATACGCAGTATTTT
CASSPGTPNFGTDTQYF
>-|TRBJ1-5|few|TRBV7-6
TGTGCCAGCAGCTTAGGAGCGGACAGAGTAGGTCAGCCCCAGCATTTT
CASSLGADRVGQPQHF
>-|TRBJ2-1|-|TRBV6-1
TGTGCCAGCAGTGACAGGGGGGATTGGGTCGAGCAGTTCTTC
CASSDRGDWVEQFF
>TRBD2|TRBJ2-3|once|TRBV4-2
TGTGCCAGCAGATCCGGGGGGAGTGACACAGATACGCAGTATTTT
CASRSGGSDTDTQYF
>-|TRBJ2-1|few|TRBV2
TGTGCCAGCAGACCACCGTACAATGAGCAGTTCTTC
CASRPPYNEQFF
>-|TRBJ2-3|few|TRBV12-3/TRBV12-4
TGTGCCAGCACCGAAGAGGGTTTCTCAGATACGCAGTATTTT
CASTEEGFSDTQYF
>-|TRBJ2-5|few|TRBV5-1
TGCGCCAGCAGCTTAGGCTCCCCGGAGGAGACCCAGTACTTC
CASSLGSPEETQYF
>-|TRBJ2-7|few|TRBV24-1
TGTGCCACCAGTGATTTTGTTTCCTGTCTGGACGAGCAGTACTTC
CATSDFVSCLDEQYF
>-|TRBJ1-2|few|TRBV10-3
TGTGCCATCTCGAAGGATAACAACTATGGCTACACCTTC
CAISKDNNYGYTF
>-|TRBJ2-5|-|TRBV20-1
TGCAGTGCTAGCGGCGGGGGCAACCAAGAGACCCAGTACTTC
CSASGGGNQETQYF
>TRBD1|TRBJ1-2|-|TRBV7-2
TGTGCCAGCAGCCCCTGGGACAGGGCTCCGGATGGCTACACCTTC
CASSPWDRAPDGYTF
>-|TRBJ2-2|-|TRBV5-1
TGTGCCAGCAGCCCGCCGGTGGTATCCGGGGAGCTGTTTTTT
CASSPPVVSGELFF
>TRBD1|TRBJ2-7|-|TRBV5-1
TGCGCCAGCAGCATATCGACAGGGTCCTACGAGCAGTACTTC
CASSISTGSYEQYF
>TRBD1|TRBJ2-3|-|TRBV5-1
TGCGCCAGCAGCCCCGGACAGGGTATAGATACGCAGTATTTT
CASSPGQGIDTQYF
>TRBD1|TRBJ2-3|few|TRBV10-1
TGCGCCAGCAGGAAGACAGGGGGGAGACAGTATTTT
CASRKTGGRQYF
>-|TRBJ2-2|few|TRBV2
TGTGCCAGCAACCCACGGGTGAACACCGGGGAGCTGTTTTTT
CASNPRVNTGELFF
>-|TRBJ1-5|few|TRBV7-9
TGTGCCAGCAGCTTAGTGGCCGGGGGTCAGCCCCAGCATTTT
CASSLVAGGQPQHF
>-|TRBJ2-7|-|TRBV20-1
TGCAGTGCTAAAGAGGAGGTCTCCTACGAGCAGTACTTC
CSAKEEVSYEQYF
>-|TRBJ2-1|many|TRBV10-3
TGTGCCATCAGTGGGTTTGGAGGGTACAATGAGCAGTTCTTC
CAISGFGGYNEQFF
>TRBD2|TRBJ2-7|-|TRBV6-1
TGTGCCAGCAGTGCTAAGACTAGCGGGAGTCGCGAGCAGTACTTC
CASSAKTSGSREQYF
>TRBD2|TRBJ2-3|-|TRBV20-1
TGCAGTGCTACTTCCCCGAGCGGGGGGGGGATAGATACGCAGTATTTT
CSATSPSGGGIDTQYF
>TRBD2|TRBJ2-7|-|TRBV19
TGTGCCAGTAGTATCCGGGGACTAGTTGTCAACGAGCAGTACTTC
CASSIRGLVVNEQYF
>-|TRBJ1-1|-|TRBV6-6
TGTGCCAGCAGTAAGACAACAACGAACACTGAAGCTTTCTTT
CASSKTTTNTEAFF
>-|TRBJ1-3|-|TRBV6-5
TGTGCCACGAGGACAGCTGGAAACACCATATATTTT
CATRTAGNTIYF
>TRBD1|TRBJ1-6|-|TRBV6-1
TGTGCCAGCATTCGGACAGGGGGCGTTTTAGATTCACCCCTCCACTTT
CASIRTGGVLDSPLHF
>-|TRBJ2-3|-|TRBV20-1
TGCAGTGCTAGGCCGGGCATACTATATCAAATGAGCGCAGATACGCAGTATTTT
CSARPGILYQMSADTQYF